A selection of T cell receptor beta chains follows, all from one sample in a study of T cell repertoires in cytomegalovirus infection. From the reads, TCRdb called clonotypes with MiXCR, one entry per CDR3 protein. The repertoire includes under 300,000 distinct CDR3 sequences, 20% to 25% of them detected once, and 15% to 20% sits in the top ten. Their target antigens are unknown. Source: cultured PBMCs, taken from culture after CMV antigen stimulation. The receptors shown here come from a human donor in good health (CMV status not recorded). Some clones in this sample may be carry-over from other donors' samples. Both conserved end residues are part of each CDR3. D genes are given only for firm matches. Size is stated for part of the rows, as once, few or many counts, or as a class when the clone is expanded.

v_call	clone_size	j_call	d_call	cdr3_aa	cdr3_nt
TRBV18	.	TRBJ1-1	.	CASSPGPVNTEAFF	TGTGCCAGCTCGCCGGGACCCGTGAACACTGAAGCTTTCTTT
TRBV6-5	.	TRBJ1-1	.	CASRNWKTGNTEAFF	TGTGCCAGCAGAAACTGGAAGACAGGGAACACTGAAGCTTTCTTT
TRBV12-3/TRBV12-4	.	TRBJ2-2	.	CASLALPNTGELFF	TGTGCCAGCCTGGCACTCCCGAACACCGGGGAGCTGTTTTTT
TRBV7-9	many	TRBJ1-2	.	CASSLETQPSPYGYTF	TGTGCCAGCAGCTTAGAAACCCAGCCCTCTCCGTATGGCTACACCTTC
TRBV5-4	few	TRBJ2-1	TRBD2	CASSFPSGSHNEQFF	TGTGCCAGCAGCTTTCCTAGCGGGAGCCACAATGAGCAGTTCTTC
TRBV6-2/TRBV6-3	few	TRBJ1-5	.	CASSLSIQPQHF	TGTGCCAGCAGCCTTTCGATTCAGCCCCAGCATTTT
TRBV5-1	.	TRBJ2-5	.	CASRPQGGSSRTQYF	TGCGCCAGCAGACCACAGGGAGGTAGCTCTAGGACCCAGTACTTC
TRBV28	few	TRBJ2-1	.	CASSSFTMNEQFF	TGTGCCAGCAGTTCCTTTACCATGAATGAGCAGTTCTTC
TRBV4-1	few	TRBJ2-7	TRBD2	CASSHPGTSGTVYF	TGCGCCAGCAGCCATCCCGGGACTAGCGGGACGGTGTACTTC
TRBV12-3/TRBV12-4	many	TRBJ2-3	TRBD1	CASSPQGNLGQYF	TGTGCCAGCAGTCCACAGGGGAACCTGGGGCAGTATTTT
TRBV27	.	TRBJ2-7	TRBD1	CASSPSGGDRAYEQYF	TGTGCCAGCAGTCCGAGCGGCGGGGACAGGGCCTACGAGCAGTACTTC
TRBV7-8	.	TRBJ2-5	.	CASSLTSRRGETQYF	TGTGCCAGCAGCTTAACTAGCAGGAGAGGGGAGACCCAGTACTTC
TRBV2	few	TRBJ1-1	.	CASSSGGLTFF	TGTGCCAGCAGTTCCGGGGGATTAACTTTCTTT
TRBV12-3/TRBV12-4	few	TRBJ2-7	.	CASSSRVRAVAEQYF	TGTGCCAGCAGTTCGAGAGTCCGTGCGGTTGCCGAGCAGTACTTC
TRBV4-3	.	TRBJ1-2	.	CASSQDVPRGPYGYTF	TGCGCCAGCAGCCAAGATGTCCCCCGGGGTCCTTATGGCTACACCTTC
TRBV28	many	TRBJ2-7	.	CASSLTSHEQYF	TGTGCCAGCAGTTTAACGTCACACGAGCAGTACTTC
TRBV25-1	.	TRBJ2-5	TRBD2	CASVSGGQETQYF	TGTGCCAGCGTTAGCGGGGGACAAGAGACCCAGTACTTC
TRBV20-1	few	TRBJ1-1	.	CSARGSSGGRHTEAFF	TGCAGTGCTAGAGGTAGTTCTGGGGGAAGGCACACTGAAGCTTTCTTT
TRBV19	.	TRBJ2-1	.	CASSPSTRVSYNEQFF	TGTGCCAGTAGTCCTTCGACGCGGGTCTCCTACAATGAGCAGTTCTTC
TRBV7-2	many	TRBJ2-1	TRBD2	CASSKGLAGNNEQFF	TGTGCCAGCAGCAAAGGACTAGCGGGGAACAATGAGCAGTTCTTC
TRBV12-3/TRBV12-4	.	TRBJ2-1	TRBD1	CASTRRWTDREQFF	TGTGCCAGCACCCGTCGATGGACGGACAGGGAGCAGTTCTTC
TRBV29-1	few	TRBJ1-1	.	CSGQQGNEAFF	TGCAGCGGCCAACAGGGAAATGAAGCTTTCTTT
TRBV19	.	TRBJ2-3	.	CASTRRLFGADTQYF	TGTGCCAGTACCAGGAGGCTGTTTGGGGCAGATACGCAGTATTTT
TRBV7-8	few	TRBJ1-1	TRBD1	CASSPRLQGDTEAFF	TGTGCCAGCAGCCCCCGATTGCAGGGGGACACTGAAGCTTTCTTT
TRBV4-1	.	TRBJ2-1	TRBD2	CASSQDVPGLAGPAYNEQFF	TGCGCCAGCAGCCAAGATGTTCCGGGACTAGCGGGCCCTGCCTACAATGAGCAGTTCTTC
TRBV14	few	TRBJ2-1	.	CASSQGFGDEQFF	TGTGCCAGCAGCCAAGGATTTGGCGATGAGCAGTTCTTC
TRBV19	once	TRBJ2-5	.	CARAGHKIWEETQYF	TGTGCCAGGGCGGGGCATAAAATTTGGGAAGAGACCCAGTACTTC
TRBV12-3/TRBV12-4	.	TRBJ2-1	TRBD2	CASSRGLVVNEQFF	TGTGCCAGCAGCAGGGGACTAGTCGTTAATGAGCAGTTCTTC
TRBV7-2	few	TRBJ2-4	.	CASSYQGKNIQYF	TGTGCCAGCAGCTACCAGGGGAAAAACATTCAGTACTTC
TRBV19	.	TRBJ1-1	.	CASSASGGNTEAFF	TGTGCCAGTAGTGCTTCGGGGGGGAACACTGAAGCTTTCTTT
TRBV6-5	few	TRBJ2-1	TRBD1	CASRGQGVYNEQFF	TGTGCCAGCCGGGGACAGGGGGTATACAATGAGCAGTTCTTC
TRBV7-9	many	TRBJ1-5	.	CASASDSNQPQHF	TGTGCCAGCGCCTCGGATAGCAATCAGCCCCAGCATTTT
TRBV5-4	few	TRBJ2-1	TRBD2	CASSLGGRPSYNEQFF	TGTGCCAGCAGCCTGGGCGGGAGGCCCTCCTACAATGAGCAGTTCTTC
TRBV7-2	many	TRBJ1-1	.	CASSLVIRGGEAFF	TGTGCCAGCAGCTTAGTAATTAGGGGAGGTGAAGCTTTCTTT
TRBV19	few	TRBJ1-1	.	CASSSRGGNTEAFF	TGTGCCAGTAGTTCCCGTGGGGGGAACACTGAAGCTTTCTTT
TRBV14	many	TRBJ1-2	.	CASSHGGAGSYGYTF	TGTGCCAGCAGCCATGGGGGCGCAGGAAGCTATGGCTACACCTTC
TRBV18	.	TRBJ2-5	.	CASSPPATKETQYF	TGTGCCAGCTCACCACCGGCAACAAAAGAGACCCAGTACTTC
TRBV29-1	few	TRBJ2-7	.	CSAPGGPSGEQYF	TGCAGCGCCCCTGGGGGGCCCAGTGGAGAGCAGTACTTC
TRBV4-3	.	TRBJ2-5	.	CASSQVRQLELETQYF	TGCGCCAGCAGCCAAGTACGGCAACTCGAGCTGGAGACCCAGTACTTC
TRBV7-8	many	TRBJ1-1	.	CASSLGKAEAFF	TGTGCCAGCAGCTTAGGGAAAGCTGAAGCTTTCTTT
TRBV12-5	few	TRBJ2-3	.	CASGLGTSTDTQYF	TGTGCTAGTGGTTTGGGGACTAGCACAGATACGCAGTATTTT
TRBV4-3	.	TRBJ2-2	.	CASSQGVRGTGELFF	TGCGCCAGCAGCCAAGGGGTCCGGGGCACCGGGGAGCTGTTTTTT
TRBV28	few	TRBJ1-5	.	CASSLGGPRNQPQHF	TGTGCCAGCAGTTTGGGGGGGCCTAGGAATCAGCCCCAGCATTTT
TRBV27	.	TRBJ2-5	TRBD2	CASSLGLAAKTQYF	TGTGCCAGCAGTTTAGGACTAGCGGCAAAGACCCAGTACTTC
TRBV6-1	many	TRBJ2-1	TRBD2	CASRPGLAKNEQFF	TGTGCCAGCAGACCGGGACTAGCGAAGAATGAGCAGTTCTTC